This TCR beta chain was documented in a study of beta chain features in type 1 diabetes. General study findings and limits: People with Type 1 diabetes carried modestly yet significantly shorter TCRB CDR3s in all four CD4+ subsets.

Of the isolated RNA, all was reverse transcribed, and so the sequenced material was expressed TCRB transcripts. Sequencing used immunoSEQ multiplex PCR; TCRdb keeps in-frame clones, though not all of them. The table includes hundreds of thousands of clones, around an eighth detected once. CDR1 is GTSNPN and CDR2 is SVGIG in the germline V gene (reference sequence). V was trimmed by 1 base and J by 6 bases, leaving 15 bases between them. The CDR3 has 14 amino acids. Comments on this clone: Its antigen is unidentified.

Sequences were obtained from naive CD4+ T cells from blood. This chain links TRBV30 with TRBJ1-2; D not certain. The clonotype comes from a man aged 18 to 29 with type 1 diabetes. The CDR3 reads CAWSATIRSDGYTF. The CDR3, as DNA: TGTGCCTGGAGTGCCACAATAAGAAGCGATGGCTACACCTTC. The whole variable domain, remainder taken from reference TRBV30 and TRBJ1-2, is SQTIHQWPATLVQPVGSPLSLECTVEGTSNPNLYWYRQAAGRGLQLLFYSVGIGQISSEVPQNLSASRPQDRQFILSSKKLLLSDSGFYLCAWSATIRSDGYTFGSGTRLTVV.